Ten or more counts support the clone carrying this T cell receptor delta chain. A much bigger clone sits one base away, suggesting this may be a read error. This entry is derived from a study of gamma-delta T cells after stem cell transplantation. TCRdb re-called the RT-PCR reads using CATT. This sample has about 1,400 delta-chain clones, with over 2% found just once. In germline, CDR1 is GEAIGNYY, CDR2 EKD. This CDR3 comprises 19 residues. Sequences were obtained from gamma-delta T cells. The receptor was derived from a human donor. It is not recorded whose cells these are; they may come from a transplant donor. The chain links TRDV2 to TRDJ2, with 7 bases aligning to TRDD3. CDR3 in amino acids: CACGTVLGSKRFMTAQLFF. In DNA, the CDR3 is TGTGCCTGTGGCACCGTACTGGGGAGCAAGAGGTTTATGACAGCACAACTCTTCTTT.